These 28 T cell receptor beta chains were sequenced from one sample in a study of OX40 agonist ivuxolimab in advanced cancers. Sequencing used immunoSEQ multiplex PCR; TCRdb keeps in-frame clones, though not all of them. The sample has over 80,000 clones; less than 85% are singletons. The sequencing here drew on CD4+ or CD8+ T cells sorted from blood, taken in a trial of the OX40 agonist ivuxolimab. These receptor sequences come from an adult with an advanced solid tumor such as melanoma, head and neck, liver or kidney cancer.

This chain connects TRBV27 to TRBJ1-6, with TRBD1 matching over 7 bases. Germline CDR1 and CDR2: MNHEY and SMNVEV (reference sequence). V was pared by 0 bases and J by 8 bases, with 7 bases of the junction left unmatched. The CDR3 has 16 residues. CDR3 nucleotides: TGTGCCAGCAGTTTATCGTGGGACAGACCCTATTCACCCCTCCACTTT. Translated: CASSLSWDRPYSPLHF.

The V and J genes are TRBV6-1 and TRBJ1-1; unclear D gene. CDR1 is MNHNS and CDR2 is SASEGT in the germline V gene. The V gene lost 0 bases and the J gene lost 5 bases, with 4 bases spanning the gap. CDR3 size: 12 residues. The CDR3 DNA reads TGTGCCAGCAGTGAAGCGAGAACTGAAGCTTTCTTT. Translated, it gives CASSEARTEAFF.

This clone was detected only once. The V gene is TRBV5-1, the J gene TRBJ2-6; weak D call: TRBD1 (6 bases). Germline V lookup: CDR1 SGHRS, CDR2 YFSETQ. There are 17 residues in the CDR3. Deletions cut 2 bases from V and 0 bases from J, with 12 bases between. CDR3 nucleotides: TGCGCCAGCAGCTTAGGACAGTTTAGCTCTGGGGCCAACGTCCTGACTTTC. Protein product: CASSLGQFSSGANVLTF.

The chain has TRBV7-9 and TRBJ2-1; a weak D match, TRBD1 (5 bases). Germline CDR1 SEHNR, CDR2 FQNEAQ (reference sequence). CDR3 length: 14 amino acids. V lost 3 bases, J lost 3 bases, and 9 bases lay in between. The CDR3 spells CASSFRTSYNEQFF. CDR3 nucleotides: TGTGCCAGCAGCTTCCGGACAAGCTACAATGAGCAGTTCTTC.

This chain links TRBV7-8 with TRBJ2-7; D might be TRBD1 (6 bases). CDR1 and CDR2 from the germline V gene are SGHVS and FQNEAQ. The germline V and J ends were trimmed by 5 bases and 3 bases, with 11 bases remaining between them. The CDR3 is 13 residues long. The CDR3, as DNA: TGTGCCAGCAGCACGGACAGTAGCTACGAGCAGTACTTC. Protein: CASSTDSSYEQYF.

This chain joins TRBV11-2 and TRBJ1-1; weak D call: TRBD1 (6 bases). The CDR3 loop spans 13 amino acids. Germline-derived CDR1 and CDR2 are SGHAT and FQNNGV. Trimming shortened V by 5 bases and J by 5 bases, and 12 bases separated the two germline ends. CDR3 residues: CASSRGGGTEAFF. DNA for the CDR3: TGTGCCAGCAGCCGGGGGGGCGGGACTGAAGCTTTCTTT.

The V gene is TRBV5-5, the J gene TRBJ1-3; D is ambiguous. V lost 0 bases and J lost 0, with 10 bases in between. CDR1 SGHKS and CDR2 YYEKEE come from the germline V gene (reference sequence). CDR3 size: 16 residues. The CDR3 sequence: CASSLGRPSSGNTIYF. The CDR3 DNA follows: TGTGCCAGCAGCTTGGGCAGACCGAGCTCTGGAAACACCATATATTTT. Supplemented by reference TRBV5-5 and TRBJ1-3, the full variable domain reads DAGVTQSPTHLIKTRGQQVTLRCSPISGHKSVSWYQQVLGQGPQFIFQYYEKEERGRGNFPDRFSARQFPNYSSELNVNALLLGDSALYLCASSLGRPSSGNTIYFGEGSWLTVV.

J is TRBJ1-3 and V is TRBV5-4; weak D call: TRBD1 (6 bases). V was clipped by 5 bases and J by 4 bases, with 10 bases between them. Germline V gene sequence: CDR1 SGHNT, CDR2 YYREEE (reference sequence). The CDR3 loop spans 13 amino acids. CDR3 sequence: CASRRGGGNTIYF. As DNA, the CDR3 is TGTGCCAGCAGGCGTGGGGGCGGAAACACCATATATTTT.

The chain is built from TRBV27 and TRBJ2-3; either TRBD1 or TRBD2 may fit D (5 bases each). Germline V gene data show CDR1 as MNHEY and CDR2 as SMNVEV (reference sequence). V was shortened by 3 bases and J by 3 bases, with 10 bases between the two germline ends. The CDR3 covers 14 residues. DNA of the CDR3: TGTGCCAGCAGTTTCGGGGCCCAGACAGATACGCAGTATTTT. Protein product: CASSFGAQTDTQYF.

This chain joins TRBV11-3 and TRBJ2-2, with unresolved D. Germline V lookup: CDR1 SGHNT, CDR2 YENEEA. V was shortened by 5 bases and J by 3 bases, with 7 bases between the two germline ends. This CDR3 contains 13 residues. CDR3 nucleotide sequence: TGTGCCAGCAGCCTCGAGTACACCGGGGAGCTGTTTTTT. Amino acids: CASSLEYTGELFF.

The CDR3: CASSIDMNTEAFF. The CDR3 bases are TGTGCCAGCAGCATTGACATGAACACTGAAGCTTTCTTT. The V gene is TRBV7-2, the J gene TRBJ1-1; unclear D gene. Between the trimmed V and J ends, which lost 5 bases and 0 bases, there was a span of 7 bases. The CDR3 is 13 residues long. Per the germline V gene, CDR1 is SGHTA and CDR2 is FQGNSA. Full variable domain (rest looked up from reference TRBV7-2 and TRBJ1-1): GAGVSQSPSNKVTEKGKDVELRCDPISGHTALYWYRQSLGQGLEFLIYFQGNSAPDKSGLPSDRFSAERTGGSVSTLTIQRTQQEDSAVYLCASSIDMNTEAFFGQGTRLTVV.

The CDR3 nucleotides read TGTGCCAGCAGTTACTCAGCAGGCAGTATGAACACTGAAGCTTTCTTT. Translated, it gives CASSYSAGSMNTEAFF. The chain combines TRBV6-5 with TRBJ1-1; D unresolved. Per the germline V gene, CDR1 is MNHEY and CDR2 is SVGAGI. This CDR3 contains 16 residues. V was shortened by 0 bases and J by 0 bases, with 11 bases between the two germline ends.

V gene TRBV11-2 combines with J gene TRBJ2-4; tentative D call: TRBD1 (6 bases). CDR1 is SGHAT, CDR2 FQNNGV, per germline. The germline V and J ends were trimmed by 2 bases and 0 bases, with 20 bases remaining between them. The CDR3 has 19 amino acids. CDR3 loop: CASSLRNRDMVRAKNIQYF. As DNA, the CDR3 is TGTGCCAGCAGCTTAAGGAACAGGGATATGGTTAGAGCCAAAAACATTCAGTACTTC. The full variable domain, rest sourced from reference TRBV11-2 and TRBJ2-4, is EAGVAQSPRYKIIEKRQSVAFWCNPISGHATLYWYQQILGQGPKLLIQFQNNGVVDDSQLPKDRFSAERLKGVDSTLKIQPAKLEDSAVYLCASSLRNRDMVRAKNIQYFGAGTRLSVL.

The chain carries TRBV29-1 and TRBJ2-7; a possible D gene is TRBD1 (6 bases). V lost 6 bases to trimming and J lost 1 base, with 13 bases between them. Germline V CDR1 and CDR2: SQVTM, ANQGSEA. The CDR3 sequence is 13 residues long. CDR3 nucleotides: TGCAGCGTACAGGGTGGGATGTCCTACGAGCAGTACTTC. Translated, it gives CSVQGGMSYEQYF.

V and J are TRBV7-9 and TRBJ2-1; TRBD1 is a possible D gene (7 bases). Germline loops: CDR1 SEHNR, CDR2 FQNEAQ (reference sequence). Trimming took off 5 bases at V and 8 bases at J, with 13 bases between the two ends. The CDR3 length is 13 residues. As DNA, the CDR3 is TGTGCCAGCAGCGGGCAGGGGGGCGATGAGCAGTTCTTC. This sequence encodes CASSGQGGDEQFF.

The chain combines TRBV12-1 with TRBJ1-1. TRBV12-1 is given as a pseudogene. The CDR3 has 12 residues. The CDR3 protein is CALLIKNTEAFF. The CDR3 DNA follows: TGTGCCTTACTAATCAAGAACACTGAAGCTTTCTTT.

The chain combines TRBV6-5 with TRBJ1-2; 9 bases are a match to TRBD1. Unmatched junction bases numbered 6, after V lost 5 bases and J lost 2 bases. Germline V lookup: CDR1 MNHEY, CDR2 SVGAGI. This CDR3 has 15 amino acids. CDR3 amino acids: CASSTTDRGNYGYTF. Here the CDR3 DNA reads TGTGCCAGCAGTACTACGGACAGGGGAAACTATGGCTACACCTTC.

The chain recombines TRBV18 with TRBJ2-2; D uncertain. This CDR3 contains 16 residues. Germline V CDR1 and CDR2: KGHSH, LQKENI. V shed 5 bases and J shed 0 bases, with 13 bases lying between them. This CDR3 reads CASSVQGPPNTGELFF. CDR3 DNA sequence: TGTGCCAGCTCAGTACAAGGCCCCCCGAACACCGGGGAGCTGTTTTTT.

J is TRBJ1-5 and V is TRBV7-8; 7 bases are a match to TRBD1. This CDR3 has 16 amino acids. Germline CDR1 SGHVS, CDR2 FQNEAQ. Trimming removed 5 bases from V and 3 bases from J; junction bases left unmatched: 10. The DNA of the CDR3 is TGTGCCAGCAGCCCAAACAGGGGCTGGCCCAATCAGCCCCAGCATTTT. Translating it yields CASSPNRGWPNQPQHF.

The CDR3 coding sequence is TGCGCCAGCAGAGCGTCGGGCACAGATACGCAGTATTTT. Translation: CASRASGTDTQYF. V and J are TRBV4-3 and TRBJ2-3; D uncertain. The CDR3 has 13 amino acids. Germline V gene data show CDR1 as LGHNA and CDR2 as YSLEER. V lost 6 bases and J lost 1, with 8 bases in between.

The chain recombines TRBV19 with TRBJ2-7, with TRBD1 matching 7 bases. The CDR3 consists of 12 residues. With V trimmed by 5 bases and J by 3 bases, 1 base remained unmatched. From germline, CDR1 is LNHDA and CDR2 SQIVND (reference sequence). The CDR3: CASSPGGYEQYF. CDR3 coding DNA: TGTGCCAGTAGTCCAGGGGGCTACGAGCAGTACTTC.

There are a few counts of this clone. The chain uses TRBV6-6 and TRBJ1-6; D unclear. The V and J ends lost 4 bases and 7 bases respectively, with 2 bases between them. Germline assignment: CDR1 MNHNY and CDR2 SVGAGI (reference sequence). The CDR3 covers 11 residues. The DNA for the CDR3 is TGTGCCAGCAGTTTCAATTCACCCCTCCACTTT. Translating it yields CASSFNSPLHF.

The chain carries TRBV2 and TRBJ1-1; D possibly corresponds to TRBD1 (6 bases). The germline CDR1 and CDR2 sequences are SNHLY and FYNNEI. The CDR3 is 16 amino acids. V lost 10 bases and J 0 bases, leaving 21 bases between the germline ends. The CDR3 loop reads CATISFRDNMNTEAFF. DNA of the CDR3: TGTGCCACCATTTCATTCCGGGACAACATGAACACTGAAGCTTTCTTT.

The chain recombines TRBV30 with TRBJ1-1; no clear D gene. This CDR3 contains 10 residues. V was clipped by 2 bases and J by 10 bases, with 8 bases between them. Germline values: CDR1 GTSNPN, CDR2 SVGIG (reference sequence). Here the CDR3 reads CAWSPISAFF. As DNA, the CDR3 is TGTGCCTGGAGTCCAATATCAGCTTTCTTT.

This chain joins TRBV5-8 and TRBJ1-1; D might be TRBD1 (5 bases). The CDR3 has 14 residues. V shed 4 bases and J shed 1 base, with 11 bases lying between them. The germline V gene encodes CDR1 SGHTS and CDR2 YDEGEE. The CDR3 DNA is TGTGCCAGCAGCCTCGGGGCCTCGAACACTGAAGCTTTCTTT. Amino acids: CASSLGASNTEAFF.

The rearrangement uses TRBV5-8 and TRBJ1-1; possibly TRBD1 for D (5 bases). Germline V gene lookup returns CDR1 SGHTS and CDR2 YDEGEE. V dropped 1 base and J dropped 1 base, with 14 bases sitting between them. CDR3 length: 16 residues. The CDR3 region has the DNA TGTGCCAGCAGCTTGATATTTAACAGGAGGAACACTGAAGCTTTCTTT. It encodes CASSLIFNRRNTEAFF.

The chain is built from TRBV21-1 and TRBJ2-7; TRBD1 was called by the table and not checked on the DNA. TRBV21-1 is tagged as a pseudogene. This CDR3 spans 17 amino acids. CDR3 amino acids: CASSKGRRDRRIYEQYF. Written as DNA, the CDR3 is TGTGCCAGCAGCAAAGGGAGGAGGGACAGGCGGATCTACGAGCAGTACTTC.

The chain is built from TRBV9 and TRBJ2-3, with TRBD2 matching over 7 bases. The CDR3 loop spans 18 amino acids. The junction had 10 bases not matched to a gene; V was cut back by 0 bases and J by 0 bases. In germline, CDR1 is SGDLS, CDR2 YYNGEE. CDR3 DNA sequence: TGTGCCAGCAGCGTAGTTCCGGGAGGTCCTACTAGCACAGATACGCAGTATTTT. It translates to CASSVVPGGPTSTDTQYF. The whole variable domain, remainder taken from reference TRBV9 and TRBJ2-3, is DSGVTQTPKHLITATGQRVTLRCSPRSGDLSVYWYQQSLDQGLQFLIQYYNGEERAKGNILERFSAQQFPDLHSELNLSSLELGDSALYFCASSVVPGGPTSTDTQYFGPGTRLTVL.